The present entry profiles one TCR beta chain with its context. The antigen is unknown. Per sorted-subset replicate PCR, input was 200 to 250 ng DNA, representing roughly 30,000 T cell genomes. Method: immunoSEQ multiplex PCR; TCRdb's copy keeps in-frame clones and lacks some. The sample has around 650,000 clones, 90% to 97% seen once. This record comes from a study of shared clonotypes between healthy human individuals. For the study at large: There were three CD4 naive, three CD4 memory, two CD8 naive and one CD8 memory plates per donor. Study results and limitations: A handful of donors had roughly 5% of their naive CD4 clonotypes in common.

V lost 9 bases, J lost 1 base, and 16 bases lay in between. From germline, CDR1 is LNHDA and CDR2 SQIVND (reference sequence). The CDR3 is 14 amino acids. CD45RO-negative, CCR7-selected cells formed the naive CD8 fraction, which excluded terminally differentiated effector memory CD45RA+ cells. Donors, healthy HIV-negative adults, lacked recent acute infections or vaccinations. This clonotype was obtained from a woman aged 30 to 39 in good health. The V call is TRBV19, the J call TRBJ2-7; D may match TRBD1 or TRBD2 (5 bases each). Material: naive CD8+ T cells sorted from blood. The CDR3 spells CASSPGPRSYEQYF. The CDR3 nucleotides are TGTGCCAGCTCCCCGGGGCCCCGGTCCTACGAGCAGTACTTC.